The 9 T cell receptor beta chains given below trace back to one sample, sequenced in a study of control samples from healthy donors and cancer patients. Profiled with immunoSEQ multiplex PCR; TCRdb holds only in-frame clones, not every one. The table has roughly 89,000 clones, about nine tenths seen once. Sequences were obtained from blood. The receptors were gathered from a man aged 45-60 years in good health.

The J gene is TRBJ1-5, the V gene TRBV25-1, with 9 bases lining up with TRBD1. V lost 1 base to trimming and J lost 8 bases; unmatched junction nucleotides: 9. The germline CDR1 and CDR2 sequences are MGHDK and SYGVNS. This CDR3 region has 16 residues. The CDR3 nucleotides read TGTGCCAGCAGTGAATTTGGGGGGACAGGGCTTAAGCCCCAGCATTTT. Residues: CASSEFGGTGLKPQHF.

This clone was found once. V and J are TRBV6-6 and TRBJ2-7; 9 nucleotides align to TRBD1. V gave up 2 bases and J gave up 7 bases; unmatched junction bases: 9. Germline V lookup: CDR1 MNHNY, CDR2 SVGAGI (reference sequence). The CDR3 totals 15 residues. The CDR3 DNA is TGTGCCAGCAGTTACGCCCAGGGACAGGGATTTGAGCAGTACTTC. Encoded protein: CASSYAQGQGFEQYF.

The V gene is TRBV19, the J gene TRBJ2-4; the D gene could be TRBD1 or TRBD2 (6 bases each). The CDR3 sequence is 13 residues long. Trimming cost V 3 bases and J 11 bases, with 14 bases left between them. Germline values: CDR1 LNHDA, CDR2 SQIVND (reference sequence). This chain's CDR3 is CASSISKGGLQYF. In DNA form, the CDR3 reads TGTGCCAGTAGTATTTCTAAGGGGGGTCTTCAGTACTTC.

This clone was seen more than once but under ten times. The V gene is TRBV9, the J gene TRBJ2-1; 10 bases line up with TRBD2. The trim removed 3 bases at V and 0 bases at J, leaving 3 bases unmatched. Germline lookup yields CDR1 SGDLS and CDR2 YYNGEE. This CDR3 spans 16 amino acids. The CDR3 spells CASSGIAGGSYNEQFF. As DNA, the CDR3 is TGTGCCAGCAGCGGGATAGCGGGGGGCTCCTACAATGAGCAGTTCTTC.

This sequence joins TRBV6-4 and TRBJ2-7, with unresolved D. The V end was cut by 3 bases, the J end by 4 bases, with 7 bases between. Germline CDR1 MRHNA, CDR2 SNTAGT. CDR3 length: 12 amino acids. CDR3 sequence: CASSEFPYEQYF. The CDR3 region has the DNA TGTGCCAGCAGTGAATTCCCTTACGAGCAGTACTTC.

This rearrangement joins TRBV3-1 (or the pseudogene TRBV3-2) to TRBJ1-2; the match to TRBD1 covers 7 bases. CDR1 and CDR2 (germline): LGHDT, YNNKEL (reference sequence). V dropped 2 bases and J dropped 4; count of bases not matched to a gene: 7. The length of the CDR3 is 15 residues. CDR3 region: CASSQMDRRLYGYTF. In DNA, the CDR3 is TGTGCCAGCAGCCAAATGGACAGGCGCCTCTATGGCTACACCTTC.

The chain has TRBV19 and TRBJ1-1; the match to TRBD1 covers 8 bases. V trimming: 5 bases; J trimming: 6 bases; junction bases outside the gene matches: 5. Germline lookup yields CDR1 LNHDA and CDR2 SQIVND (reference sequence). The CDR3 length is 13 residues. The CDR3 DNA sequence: TGTGCCAGTAGTGACAGGGGAACGGCTGAAGCTTTCTTT. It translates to CASSDRGTAEAFF.

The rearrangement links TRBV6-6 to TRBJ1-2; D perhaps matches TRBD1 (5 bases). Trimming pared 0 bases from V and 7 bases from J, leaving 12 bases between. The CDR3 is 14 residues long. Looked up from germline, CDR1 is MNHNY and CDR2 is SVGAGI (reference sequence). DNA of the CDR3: TGTGCCAGCAGTTACTCGACAGAGCTAAGTGGCTACACCTTC. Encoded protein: CASSYSTELSGYTF.

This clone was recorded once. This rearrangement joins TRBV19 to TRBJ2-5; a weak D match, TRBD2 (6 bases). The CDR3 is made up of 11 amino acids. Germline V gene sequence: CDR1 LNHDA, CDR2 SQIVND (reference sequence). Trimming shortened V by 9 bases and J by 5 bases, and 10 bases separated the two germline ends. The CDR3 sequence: CASGGGETQYF. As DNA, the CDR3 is TGTGCCAGCGGTGGGGGGGAGACCCAGTACTTC.